This T cell receptor beta chain was obtained from a study of PD-1 blockade in classical Hodgkin lymphoma. The method was immunoSEQ multiplex PCR; TCRdb's version includes in-frame clones alone and lacks a portion of them. Of 45,000 or so clones listed, 88% were seen once; the top ten hold about a tenth. Each and every patient relapsed after autologous stem cell transplantation, and patients got differing brentuximab vedotin exposure. Germline V lookup: CDR1 MDHEN, CDR2 SYDVKM. The CDR3 sequence is 17 residues long. Losses at the gene ends were 2 bases for V and 0 bases for J; bases not matched to a gene: 7.

Material: peripheral blood mononuclear cells (PBMCs), obtained at baseline. This TCR derives from a human donor with classical Hodgkin lymphoma. The V call is TRBV28, the J call TRBJ2-7; 10 bases line up with TRBD2. The CDR3 protein is CASSLPSGGSSSYEQYF. DNA for the CDR3: TGTGCCAGCAGTTTACCTAGCGGGGGCAGCAGCTCCTACGAGCAGTACTTC.